Below are 15 T cell receptor beta chains sequenced from a single sample in a study of shared clonotypes between healthy human individuals. Profiling relied on immunoSEQ multiplex PCR, and the TCRdb table lists in-frame clones only, not all of them. This table holds around 330,000 clones, around 72% found once. Input material: memory CD4+ T cells sorted from blood. Subset specified: CD45RA-negative fraction. Every receptor here comes from a man aged 25-40 years in good health.

Only a few counts were recorded for this clone. V gene TRBV6-5 combines with J gene TRBJ1-5; 7 nucleotides agree with TRBD1. CDR3 length equals 14 residues. Per the germline V gene, CDR1 is MNHEY and CDR2 is SVGAGI. V was pared by 6 bases and J by 6 bases, with 8 bases of the junction left unmatched. CDR3 residues: CASRSQGIAQPQHF. CDR3 DNA: TGTGCCAGCAGGTCACAGGGGATCGCTCAGCCCCAGCATTTT.

This clone came up once. This chain uses TRBV6-5 with TRBJ2-1; 9 positions agree with TRBD2. This CDR3 is 15 amino acids long. V lost 7 bases, J lost 4 bases, and 8 bases stayed unmatched. CDR1 is MNHEY, CDR2 SVGAGI, per germline. The CDR3 nucleotides read TGTGCCAGCACGGGCGGGAGGGATGGGTACAATGAGCAGTTCTTC. It encodes CASTGGRDGYNEQFF.

The chain couples TRBV2 to TRBJ2-3, with no clear D. This CDR3 is 14 amino acids long. The V end was cut by 4 bases, the J end by 3 bases, with 11 bases between. Germline CDR1 and CDR2: SNHLY and FYNNEI. The CDR3: CASSAQLGTDTQYF. CDR3 DNA: TGTGCCAGCAGTGCTCAATTAGGGACAGATACGCAGTATTTT.

The genes are TRBV7-9 and TRBJ2-7, with 7 bases lining up with TRBD1. Germline trimming cut 2 bases from V and 0 bases from J; bases unmatched to any gene: 1. Germline V gene data show CDR1 as SEHNR and CDR2 as FQNEAQ (reference sequence). The CDR3 spans 14 residues. CDR3 residues: CASSLRDSSYEQYF. The CDR3, as DNA: TGTGCCAGCAGCTTAAGGGACAGCTCCTACGAGCAGTACTTC.

CDR3 coding DNA: TGTGCCAGCAGTTACGAGGTAGGGGGGAACACTGAAGCTTTCTTT. Its protein is CASSYEVGGNTEAFF. V gene TRBV6-6 combines with J gene TRBJ1-1; a possible D gene is TRBD1 (6 bases). V dropped 2 bases and J dropped 1 base, with 11 bases sitting between them. Germline values: CDR1 MNHNY, CDR2 SVGAGI (reference sequence). The CDR3 runs 15 residues.

The chain has TRBV5-1 and TRBJ1-4; TRBD1 is a possible D gene (6 bases). Trimming took 0 bases from V and 3 from J, leaving 9 bases between them. This CDR3 comprises 15 residues. CDR1 and CDR2 from the germline V gene are SGHRS and YFSETQ. This chain's CDR3 is CASSLEGGANEKLFF. CDR3 bases: TGCGCCAGCAGCTTGGAAGGGGGAGCTAATGAAAAACTGTTTTTT.

The rearrangement uses TRBV7-9 and TRBJ1-1; D perhaps matches TRBD1 (6 bases). Trimming left V 1 base short and J 2 bases short, with 11 bases between. The CDR3 has 15 residues. Germline CDR1 reads SEHNR; CDR2 reads FQNEAQ (reference sequence). CDR3 DNA sequence: TGTGCCAGCAGCTTAGTCGGGGGGGCCAACACTGAAGCTTTCTTT. Protein product: CASSLVGGANTEAFF.

V gene TRBV5-5 combines with J gene TRBJ2-3, with D perhaps matching TRBD1 (5 bases). The V and J ends lost 3 bases and 2 bases respectively, with 7 bases between them. This CDR3 spans 13 amino acids. The germline V gene has CDR1 SGHKS and CDR2 YYEKEE (reference sequence). The CDR3, as DNA: TGTGCCAGCAGCTGGGGCTTCACAGATACGCAGTATTTT. This translates into CASSWGFTDTQYF.

This clone was seen a few times. The V gene is TRBV9, the J gene TRBJ2-3, with a tentative D call TRBD1 (6 bases). The germline CDR1 and CDR2 sequences are SGDLS and YYNGEE. The CDR3 has 16 amino acids. V lost 3 bases and J lost 2, with 16 bases in between. This chain's CDR3 is CASSAQTGNPTDTQYF. The CDR3 DNA reads TGTGCCAGCAGCGCCCAAACAGGGAACCCCACAGATACGCAGTATTTT.

The V gene is TRBV9, the J gene TRBJ2-5, with TRBD2 matching 7 bases. V was pared by 0 bases and J by 3 bases, with 5 bases of the junction left unmatched. From germline, CDR1 is SGDLS and CDR2 YYNGEE. This CDR3 comprises 15 residues. The CDR3 coding sequence is TGTGCCAGCAGCGTAGCGGGACTATATAAAGAGACCCAGTACTTC. It encodes CASSVAGLYKETQYF.

This chain joins TRBV18 and TRBJ1-3, with 7 bases fitting TRBD1. With 3 bases clipped from V and 0 bases from J, the junction kept 8 bases outside the gene matches. This CDR3 region has 17 residues. Per germline, CDR1 KGHSH and CDR2 LQKENI. The CDR3 region has the DNA TGTGCCAGCTCACCCACCTGGGACAGCAACTCTGGAAACACCATATATTTT. Translation: CASSPTWDSNSGNTIYF.

The rearrangement uses TRBV18 and TRBJ1-2; TRBD1 agrees at 7 bases. The germline V gene encodes CDR1 KGHSH and CDR2 LQKENI. This CDR3 has 17 amino acids. J gave up 4 bases and V 3 bases, and 14 bases lay outside the gene matches. The CDR3 nucleotides are TGTGCCAGCTCACCCCGTGGGGGGGGACAGAATCTCTATGGCTACACCTTC. Translated, it gives CASSPRGGGQNLYGYTF.

In the case of this clone: The germline gene is not matched at one end of the junction; a read error may be the cause. The gene calls are TRBV30 and TRBJ2-1, with a weak D call TRBD1 (5 bases). The CDR3 has 17 residues. CDR1 and CDR2 from the germline V gene are GTSNPN and SVGIG (reference sequence). The DNA for the CDR3 is TGTGCCTGGCGTGTCGCTCTAGGGGCTTCGCCCTACAATGAGCAGTTCTTC. As protein: CAWRVALGASPYNEQFF.

This clone was observed a few times. V usage is TRBV6-6 and J usage is TRBJ2-1; D is undetermined. Trimming took off 4 bases at V and 9 bases at J, with 22 bases between the two ends. The CDR3 is 16 residues long. CDR1 and CDR2 (germline): MNHNY, SVGAGI (reference sequence). DNA for the CDR3: TGTGCCAGCAGTTCCACTCCGGGTCCCTTCCAAGGTGAGCAGTTCTTC. This encodes CASSSTPGPFQGEQFF.

At least ten counts were recorded for this clone. This sequence joins TRBV19 and TRBJ1-2; no reliable D call. Trimming shortened V by 2 bases and J by 4 bases, and 8 bases separated the two germline ends. Germline values: CDR1 LNHDA, CDR2 SQIVND (reference sequence). CDR3 length: 13 residues. CDR3 in amino acids: CASSIQQSYGYTF. The CDR3, as DNA: TGTGCCAGTAGTATACAGCAATCCTATGGCTACACCTTC.